This T cell receptor (beta chain) was identified in a study of CXCR3-negative and CXCR3-positive naive CD8 T cells. This clonotype is medium-sized by frequency. Its antigen remains unidentified. Sorts that each held around 300,000 cells were run in triplicate for every CD8+ T cell subset. Overall study findings and caveats: PBMCs showed partially decreased CXCR3 expression after cryopreservation, and most assays used fresh PBMCs. For memory CD8+ cells diversity was much lower, but both naive subsets had comparably high diversity. Memory cells differed in TRBV-TRBJ usage, but naive CXCR3-negative and CXCR3-positive cells had similar usage.

The CDR3 has 19 amino acids. Germline CDR1 is SGHRS and CDR2 is YFSETQ. In preparing the TRB cDNA libraries, 5' RACE with UMI labels was used. TCRdb re-called the 5' RACE reads, yielding one record per CDR3 amino acid sequence without DNA. The listing contains around 41,000 distinct CDR3 sequences. Sequencing input: memory CD8+ T cells from blood. The clonotype was recovered from a human donor in good health. Some clones in this sample may be carry-over from other donors' samples. This chain uses TRBV5-1 with TRBJ2-3; TCRdb gives TRBD2 as the D gene, but with no DNA this cannot be confirmed. This CDR3 reads CASSLHSTSGGGFTDTQYF.